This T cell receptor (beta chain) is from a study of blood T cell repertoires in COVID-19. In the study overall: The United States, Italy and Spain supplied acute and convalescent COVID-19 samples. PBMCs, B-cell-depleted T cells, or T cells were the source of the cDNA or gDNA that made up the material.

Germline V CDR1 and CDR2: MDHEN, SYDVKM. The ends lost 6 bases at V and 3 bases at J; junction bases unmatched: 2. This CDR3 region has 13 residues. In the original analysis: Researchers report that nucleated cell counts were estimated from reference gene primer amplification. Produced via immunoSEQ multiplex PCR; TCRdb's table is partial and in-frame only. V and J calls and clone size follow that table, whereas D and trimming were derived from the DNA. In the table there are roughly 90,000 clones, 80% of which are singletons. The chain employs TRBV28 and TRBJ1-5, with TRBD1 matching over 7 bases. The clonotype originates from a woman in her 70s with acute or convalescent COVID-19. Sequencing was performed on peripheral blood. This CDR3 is CASRDRDNQPQHF. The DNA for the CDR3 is TGTGCCAGCAGAGACAGGGACAATCAGCCCCAGCATTTT.